The 11 T cell receptor beta chains below all came from one sample that was sequenced in a study of cytomegalovirus exposure and HLA in healthy donors. Profiling relied on immunoSEQ multiplex PCR, and the TCRdb table lists in-frame clones only, not all of them. The sample has approximately 260,000 clones; around 86% are singletons. Sequences were obtained from PBMCs. The receptor source for this set is a woman in her late teens or twenties in good health and CMV-seronegative.

The CDR3, as DNA: TGTGCCAGCAGCTTGGAACAAGGACTAGTCCAGTTCTTC. Its protein is CASSLEQGLVQFF. The rearrangement joins TRBV11-2 to TRBJ2-1; TRBD2 aligns across 7 bases. Germline V gene lookup returns CDR1 SGHAT and CDR2 FQNNGV. The CDR3 has 13 residues. The V segment lost 3 bases and the J segment 13 bases; nucleotides outside the gene matches: 9.

The V and J genes are TRBV7-9 and TRBJ1-5; TRBD1 agrees at 8 bases. The CDR3 length is 15 residues. V trimming: 6 bases; J trimming: 0 bases; junction bases outside the gene matches: 4. In germline, CDR1 is SEHNR, CDR2 FQNEAQ (reference sequence). The CDR3 DNA sequence: TGTGCCAGCAGATTGACAGGGGATAGCAATCAGCCCCAGCATTTT. Encoded protein: CASRLTGDSNQPQHF.

This chain joins TRBV30 and TRBJ1-2; D might be TRBD1 (6 bases). V gave up 4 bases and J gave up 0 bases, with 30 bases separating them. Germline CDR1 and CDR2: GTSNPN and SVGIG (reference sequence). The CDR3 has 20 amino acids. The CDR3 bases are TGTGCCTGGAAGATAAAGAGGGGCCGGGGACACCACCCGTCTAACTATGGCTACACCTTC. The encoded protein is CAWKIKRGRGHHPSNYGYTF.

This chain uses TRBV7-9 with TRBJ1-5, with D perhaps matching TRBD1 (6 bases). The germline CDR1 and CDR2 sequences are SEHNR and FQNEAQ (reference sequence). The CDR3 covers 15 residues. The V and J ends lost 5 bases and 6 bases respectively, with 17 bases between them. CDR3 nucleotides: TGTGCCAGCAGCCCAGGACAGTTCGAGTTTCAGCCCCAGCATTTT. This gives the protein CASSPGQFEFQPQHF.

The chain is built from TRBV25-1 and TRBJ2-1; TRBD1 aligns across 8 bases. The germline CDR1 and CDR2 sequences are MGHDK and SYGVNS. The length of the CDR3 is 16 residues. V was pared by 8 bases and J by 3 bases, with 12 bases of the junction left unmatched. This CDR3 is CASADPGTGFYNEQFF. CDR3 DNA sequence: TGTGCCAGCGCCGACCCCGGGACAGGTTTCTACAATGAGCAGTTCTTC. Supplemented by reference TRBV25-1 and TRBJ2-1, the full variable domain reads EADIYQTPRYLVIGTGKKITLECSQTMGHDKMYWYQQDPGMELHLIHYSYGVNSTEKGDLSSESTVSRIRTEHFPLTLESARPSHTSQYLCASADPGTGFYNEQFFGPGTRLTVL.

The chain has TRBV10-1 and TRBJ1-2; D may be TRBD1 (6 bases). The CDR3 covers 14 residues. Trimming removed 2 bases at V and 0 bases at J, with 7 bases between. Germline V gene lookup returns CDR1 WNHNN and CDR2 SYGVQD (reference sequence). The CDR3 here is CASSEGTTNYGYTF. CDR3 DNA: TGCGCCAGCAGTGAGGGGACAACTAACTATGGCTACACCTTC.

Only a few counts were recorded for this clone. The chain recombines TRBV5-4 with TRBJ2-7, with D possibly being TRBD1 (6 bases). CDR3 length: 13 amino acids. Trimming left V 0 bases short and J 2 bases short, with 6 bases between. Germline V gene lookup returns CDR1 SGHNT and CDR2 YYREEE (reference sequence). DNA for the CDR3: TGTGCCAGCAGCTTGGGGGGGCCCTACGAGCAGTACTTC. Translation: CASSLGGPYEQYF.

The chain has TRBV9 and TRBJ2-7; D remains unclear. V lost 4 bases, J lost 1 base, and 6 bases lay in between. CDR1 is SGDLS and CDR2 is YYNGEE in the germline V gene. The CDR3 spans 12 residues. CDR3 nucleotide sequence: TGTGCCAGCAGCCTCCCTTCCTACGAGCAGTACTTC. Its protein is CASSLPSYEQYF.

The V gene is TRBV7-3, the J gene TRBJ2-7, with 8 bases identical to TRBD1. This CDR3 comprises 15 residues. V dropped 2 bases and J dropped 3; count of bases not matched to a gene: 6. Germline-derived CDR1 and CDR2 are SGHTA and FQGTGA. DNA for the CDR3: TGTGCCAGCAGCTTAGGAGTGGACAGGGTCTACGAGCAGTACTTC. As protein: CASSLGVDRVYEQYF.

The rearrangement joins TRBV18 to TRBJ2-1; 8 bases align to TRBD2. Germline V gene sequence: CDR1 KGHSH, CDR2 LQKENI. This CDR3 is 15 amino acids long. The V segment lost 4 bases and the J segment 7 bases; nucleotides outside the gene matches: 9. CDR3 nucleotide sequence: TGTGCCAGCTCACGGACAGTCCGGGAGGGGAATGAGCAGTTCTTC. Protein: CASSRTVREGNEQFF.

In its sample, this clone was seen once. The J gene is TRBJ1-6, the V gene TRBV2, with 8 bases fitting TRBD1. CDR1 and CDR2 from the germline V gene are SNHLY and FYNNEI. V lost 4 bases and J lost 0; bases outside the gene matches: 2. The CDR3 extends over 16 amino acids. The CDR3, as DNA: TGTGCCAGCAGTGGACAGGGGATCTCCTATAATTCACCCCTCCACTTT. Translation: CASSGQGISYNSPLHF.